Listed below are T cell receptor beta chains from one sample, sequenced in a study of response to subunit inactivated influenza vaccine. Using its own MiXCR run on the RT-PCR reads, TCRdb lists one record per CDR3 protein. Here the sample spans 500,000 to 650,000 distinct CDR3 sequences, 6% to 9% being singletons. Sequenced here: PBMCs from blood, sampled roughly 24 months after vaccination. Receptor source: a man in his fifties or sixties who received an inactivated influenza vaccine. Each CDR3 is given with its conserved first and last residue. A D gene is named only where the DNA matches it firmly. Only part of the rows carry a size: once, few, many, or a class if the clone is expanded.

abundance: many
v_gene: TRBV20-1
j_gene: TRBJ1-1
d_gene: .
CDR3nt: TGCAGTGCTAGAGACGCAAGGGGACGCACTGAAGCTTTCTTT
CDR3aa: CSARDARGRTEAFF

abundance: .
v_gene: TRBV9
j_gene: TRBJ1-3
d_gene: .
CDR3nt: TGTGCCAGCAGCGTAGTTGGAACCCCTGGAAACACCATATATTTT
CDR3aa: CASSVVGTPGNTIYF

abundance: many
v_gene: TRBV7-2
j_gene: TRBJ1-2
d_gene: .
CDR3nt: TGTGCCAGCAGCCCCATGAGGGGTGCGGCTTATGGCTACACCTTC
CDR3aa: CASSPMRGAAYGYTF

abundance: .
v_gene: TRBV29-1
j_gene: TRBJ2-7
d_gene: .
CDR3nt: TGCAGCGTAAGCGGGCAATCAACCTACGAGCAGTACTTC
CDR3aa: CSVSGQSTYEQYF

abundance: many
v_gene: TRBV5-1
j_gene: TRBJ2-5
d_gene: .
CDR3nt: TGCGCCAGCACCCCTCCAATTTCAGGTTCTGGGAGAGAAGAGACCCAGTACTTC
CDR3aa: CASTPPISGSGREETQYF

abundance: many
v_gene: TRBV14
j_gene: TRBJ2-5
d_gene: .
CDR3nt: TGTGCCAGCAGCCATCTTCTGGACTTCTCCGAAACCCAGTACTTC
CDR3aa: CASSHLLDFSETQYF

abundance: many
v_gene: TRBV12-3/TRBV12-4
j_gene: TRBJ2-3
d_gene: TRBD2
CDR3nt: TGTGCCAGCACTAGGACTAGCGGCACAGATACGCAGTATTTT
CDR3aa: CASTRTSGTDTQYF

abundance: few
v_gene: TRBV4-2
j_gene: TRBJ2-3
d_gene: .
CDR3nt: TGTGCCAGCAGCCAAGATCCCCGCACAGATACGCAGTATTTT
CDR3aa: CASSQDPRTDTQYF

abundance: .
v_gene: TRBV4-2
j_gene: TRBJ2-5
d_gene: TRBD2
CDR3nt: TGTGCCAGCAGCCCGGCGCTAGCGGGGGGCCAAGAGACCCAGTACTTC
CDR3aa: CASSPALAGGQETQYF

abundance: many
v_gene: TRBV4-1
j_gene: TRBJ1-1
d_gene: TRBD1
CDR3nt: TGCGCCAGCAGCCAAGATCGGACAGGAGCTTTCTTT
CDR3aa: CASSQDRTGAFF

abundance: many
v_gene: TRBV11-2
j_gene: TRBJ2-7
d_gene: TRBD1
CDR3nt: TGTGCCAGCAGCTTCCATGGGACAGGGCTCTTGTACGAGCAGTACTTC
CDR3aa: CASSFHGTGLLYEQYF

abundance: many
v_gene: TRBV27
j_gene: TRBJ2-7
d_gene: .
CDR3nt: TGTGCCAGCAGTCCCCTTGGAAGAGGGGGGTACGAGCAGTACTTC
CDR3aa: CASSPLGRGGYEQYF

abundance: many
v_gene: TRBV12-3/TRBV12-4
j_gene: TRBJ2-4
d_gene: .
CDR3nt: TGTGCCAGCAGTAGACGGGACTCGGGCAAAAACATTCAGTACTTC
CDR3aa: CASSRRDSGKNIQYF

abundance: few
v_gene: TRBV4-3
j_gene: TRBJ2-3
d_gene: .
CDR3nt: TGCGCCAGCAGCCAAGACCAAAGCACAGATACGCAGTATTTT
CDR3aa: CASSQDQSTDTQYF

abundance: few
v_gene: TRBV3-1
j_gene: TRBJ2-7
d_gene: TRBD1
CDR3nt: TGTGCCAGCAGCCAAGGGTTCGTTGGTTCAGGGGGCGTGGCCTACGAGCAGTACTTC
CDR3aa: CASSQGFVGSGGVAYEQYF

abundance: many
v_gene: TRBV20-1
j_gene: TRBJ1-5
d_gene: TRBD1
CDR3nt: TGCAGTGCTACACGGACAGGGAATCAGCCCCAGCATTTT
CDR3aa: CSATRTGNQPQHF

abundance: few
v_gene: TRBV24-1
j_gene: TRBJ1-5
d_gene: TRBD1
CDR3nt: TGTGCCACCAGTGGCCCGACAGGGCCCAATCAGCCCCAGCATTTT
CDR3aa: CATSGPTGPNQPQHF

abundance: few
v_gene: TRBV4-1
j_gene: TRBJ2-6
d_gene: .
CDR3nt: TGCGCCAGCAGCCAAGGAAGAATTCGCTCTGGGGCCAACGTCCTGACTTTC
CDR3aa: CASSQGRIRSGANVLTF

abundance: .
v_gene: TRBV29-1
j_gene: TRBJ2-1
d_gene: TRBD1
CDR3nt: TGCAGCGCCGGTGGGACAGTCAATGAGCAGTTCTTC
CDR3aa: CSAGGTVNEQFF

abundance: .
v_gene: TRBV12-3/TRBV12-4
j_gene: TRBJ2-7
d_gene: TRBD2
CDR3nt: TGTGCCAGCACCACCGCGGGAGGCCGACGTCGCGGTTACGAGCAGTACTTC
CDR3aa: CASTTAGGRRRGYEQYF

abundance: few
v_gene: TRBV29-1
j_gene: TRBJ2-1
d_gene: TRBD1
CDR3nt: TGCAGCGTTGGAGACAGGGGGCTTAGCTCCTACAATGAGCAGTTCTTC
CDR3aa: CSVGDRGLSSYNEQFF

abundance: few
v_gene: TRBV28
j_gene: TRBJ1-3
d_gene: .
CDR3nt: TGTGCCAGCAGTTTCGGAGGCAGGCCAAGCTCTGGAAACACCATATATTTT
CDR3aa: CASSFGGRPSSGNTIYF